The 2 T cell receptor beta chains in this list originate from one sample, sequenced in a study of cytomegalovirus exposure and HLA in healthy donors. Primers included in the PCR were 60 Vbeta and 13 Jbeta primers. The table came from immunoSEQ multiplex PCR; TCRdb's copy has only in-frame clones and leaves some out. The sample has under 150,000 clones, about 80% seen once. Material: PBMCs. The origin of the receptors is a woman between 25 and 40 years old in good health and CMV-seropositive.

The chain is built from TRBV5-4 and TRBJ2-5; 8 bases fit TRBD2. The V and J ends lost 0 bases and 7 bases, in that order; junction bases with no gene match: 11. Germline V gene lookup returns CDR1 SGHNT and CDR2 YYREEE (reference sequence). The CDR3 loop spans 16 amino acids. CDR3 nucleotides: TGTGCCAGCAGCTTGGTCGGCGAGGCGGGGGGACGGACCCAGTACTTC. This encodes CASSLVGEAGGRTQYF.

The chain recombines TRBV7-9 with TRBJ2-1, with no clear D. The CDR3 loop spans 14 amino acids. V was clipped by 2 bases and J by 10 bases, with 15 bases between them. Per germline, CDR1 SEHNR and CDR2 FQNEAQ (reference sequence). CDR3 sequence reads: CASSLSHSSREQFF. The CDR3 nucleotides are TGTGCCAGCAGCTTAAGCCACTCATCCAGGGAGCAGTTCTTC.